These 2 T cell receptor beta chains share one sample of origin, sequenced in a study of cytomegalovirus exposure and HLA in healthy donors. Both 60 Vbeta primers and 13 Jbeta primers went into the PCR. Sequencing used immunoSEQ multiplex PCR; TCRdb keeps in-frame clones, though not all of them. The sample includes over 100,000 clones, roughly three quarters seen only once; the top ten take around 3%. The sequenced sample consisted of PBMCs. These receptors were collected from a woman younger than 35 in good health and CMV-seropositive.

The chain recombines TRBV4-1 with TRBJ1-2; 9 bases align to TRBD1. Trimming took 3 bases from V and 7 from J; bases not matched to a gene: 15. The CDR3 has 17 residues. Germline V gene lookup returns CDR1 MGHRA and CDR2 YSYEKL. In DNA, the CDR3 is TGCGCCAGCAGCCACCCCCCGGGACAGGGTCCCGGGGGTGGCTACACCTTC. Its translation: CASSHPPGQGPGGGYTF.

The chain recombines TRBV4-2 with TRBJ2-1; possible D gene TRBD1, 5 bases. Germline values: CDR1 LGHNA, CDR2 YNFKEQ. The CDR3 is 12 amino acids. V lost 0 bases to trimming and J lost 9 bases, with 6 bases between them. The CDR3 DNA is TGTGCCAGCAGCCAAGATAGGGGTGAGCAGTTCTTC. Translated: CASSQDRGEQFF.